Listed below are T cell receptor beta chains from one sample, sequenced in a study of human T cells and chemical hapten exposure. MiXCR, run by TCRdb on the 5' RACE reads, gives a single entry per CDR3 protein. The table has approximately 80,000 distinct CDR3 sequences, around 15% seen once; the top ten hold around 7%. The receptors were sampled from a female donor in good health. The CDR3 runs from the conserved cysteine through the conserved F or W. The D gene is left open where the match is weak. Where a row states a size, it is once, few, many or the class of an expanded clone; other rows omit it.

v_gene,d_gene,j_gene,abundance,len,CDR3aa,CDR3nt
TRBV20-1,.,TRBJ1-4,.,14,CSASTGRGNEKLFF,TGCAGTGCTAGTACGGGAAGAGGGAATGAAAAACTGTTTTTT
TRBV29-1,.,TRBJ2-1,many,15,CSVLPIRGGNNEQFF,TGCAGCGTCCTCCCGATCCGAGGGGGGAACAATGAGCAGTTCTTC
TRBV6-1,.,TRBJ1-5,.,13,CASRVQDNQPQHF,TGTGCCAGCAGGGTGCAGGACAATCAGCCCCAGCATTTT
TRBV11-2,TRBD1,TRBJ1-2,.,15,CASSPLRGQGKGYTF,TGTGCCAGCAGCCCCCTACGGGGACAGGGAAAAGGCTACACCTTC
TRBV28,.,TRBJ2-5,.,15,CASSSPLEGEETQYF,TGTGCCAGCAGCTCTCCATTAGAGGGGGAAGAGACCCAGTACTTC
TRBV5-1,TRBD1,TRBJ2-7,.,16,CASSYRTGESVEGQYF,TGCGCCAGCAGCTACCGGACAGGAGAGAGTGTAGAGGGGCAGTACTTC
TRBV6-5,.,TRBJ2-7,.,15,CASSYSNPRTYEQYF,TGTGCCAGCAGTTACTCGAACCCGAGGACCTACGAGCAGTACTTC
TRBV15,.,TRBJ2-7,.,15,CATSRDYAEGGEQYF,TGTGCCACCAGCAGAGATTATGCAGAAGGCGGCGAGCAGTACTTC
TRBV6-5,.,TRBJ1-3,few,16,CASSYSLAGVGNTIYF,TGTGCCAGCAGTTACTCCCTAGCAGGGGTTGGAAACACCATATATTTT
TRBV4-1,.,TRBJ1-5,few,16,CASSQVAEVSNQPQHF,TGCGCCAGCAGCCAAGTAGCCGAAGTAAGCAATCAGCCCCAGCATTTT
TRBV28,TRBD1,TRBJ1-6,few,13,CATRTGNDSPLHF,TGTGCCACCCGGACAGGAAATGATTCACCCCTCCACTTT
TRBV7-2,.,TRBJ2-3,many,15,CASSPFPRGRDTQYF,TGTGCCAGCAGCCCCTTTCCGCGAGGCAGAGATACGCAGTATTTT
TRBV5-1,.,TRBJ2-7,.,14,CASSLEVTTYEQYF,TGCGCCAGCAGCTTGGAGGTAACTACCTACGAGCAGTACTTC
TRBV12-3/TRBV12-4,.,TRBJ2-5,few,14,CASSPGGGRETQYF,TGTGCCAGCAGTCCTGGGGGGGGGCGTGAGACCCAGTACTTC
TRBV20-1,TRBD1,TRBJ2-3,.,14,CSVPPTGGADTQYF,TGCAGTGTACCACCAACAGGGGGCGCAGATACGCAGTATTTT
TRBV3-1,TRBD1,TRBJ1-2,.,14,CASSPPGQGAANTF,TGTGCCAGCAGCCCCCCGGGACAGGGGGCCGCTAACACCTTC
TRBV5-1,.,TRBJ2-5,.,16,CASSLLGPGNQETQYF,TGCGCCAGCAGCTTGCTCGGGCCGGGTAATCAAGAGACCCAGTACTTC
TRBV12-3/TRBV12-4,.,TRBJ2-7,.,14,CASSLVGQVYEQYF,TGTGCCAGCAGTTTAGTGGGGCAGGTGTACGAGCAGTACTTC
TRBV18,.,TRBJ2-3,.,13,CASSPQGPDTQYF,TGTGCCAGCTCACCACAGGGACCAGATACGCAGTATTTT
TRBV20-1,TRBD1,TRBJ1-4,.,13,CSARRQGPEKLFF,TGCAGTGCCAGGAGACAGGGCCCTGAAAAACTGTTTTTT
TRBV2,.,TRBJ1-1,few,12,CASSPEVTEAFF,TGTGCCAGCAGCCCCGAGGTCACTGAAGCTTTCTTT
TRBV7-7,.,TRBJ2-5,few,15,CASSLSQGLLETQYF,TGTGCCAGCAGCTTATCTCAGGGTTTATTGGAGACCCAGTACTTC
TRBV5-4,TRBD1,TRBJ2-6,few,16,CASRTGTASGANVLTF,TGTGCCAGCAGGACCGGGACAGCCTCTGGGGCCAACGTCCTGACTTTC
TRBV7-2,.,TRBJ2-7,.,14,CASSLAGSSYEQYF,TGTGCCAGCAGCTTAGCCGGTTCTAGCTACGAGCAGTACTTC
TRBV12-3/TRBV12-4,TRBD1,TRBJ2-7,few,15,CASSLGGQGAREQYF,TGTGCCAGCAGTTTAGGGGGACAGGGGGCGCGGGAGCAGTACTTC
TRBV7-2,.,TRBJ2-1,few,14,CASSWGGASNEQFF,TGTGCCAGCAGCTGGGGGGGCGCCTCCAATGAGCAGTTCTTC
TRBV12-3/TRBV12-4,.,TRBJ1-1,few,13,CASSITAVTWAFF,TGTGCCAGCAGCATCACCGCGGTGACCTGGGCTTTCTTT
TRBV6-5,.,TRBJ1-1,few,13,CASRNTVNTEAFF,TGTGCCAGCAGAAACACAGTGAACACTGAAGCTTTCTTT
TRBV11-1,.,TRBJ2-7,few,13,CASKGANTYEQYF,TGTGCCAGCAAAGGGGCTAACACCTACGAGCAGTACTTC
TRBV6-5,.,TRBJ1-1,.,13,CASSYGLGTEAFF,TGTGCCAGCAGTTACGGGTTAGGCACTGAAGCTTTCTTT
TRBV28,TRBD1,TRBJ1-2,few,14,CASTTGERAYGYTF,TGTGCCAGCACTACAGGGGAACGGGCCTATGGCTACACCTTC
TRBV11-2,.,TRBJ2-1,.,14,CASSLSGRRDEQFF,TGTGCCAGCAGCTTATCAGGACGCAGGGATGAGCAGTTCTTC
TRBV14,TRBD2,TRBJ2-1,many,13,CASSAGVAGGQFF,TGTGCCAGCTCCGCTGGGGTAGCGGGAGGGCAGTTCTTC
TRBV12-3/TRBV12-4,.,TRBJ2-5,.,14,CASSLLSFQETQYF,TGTGCCAGCAGTTTGCTTAGTTTCCAAGAGACCCAGTACTTC
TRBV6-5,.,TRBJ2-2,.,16,CASSSPQGGCGGELFF,TGTGCCAGCAGTTCTCCCCAGGGGGGTTGTGGCGGGGAGCTGTTTTTT
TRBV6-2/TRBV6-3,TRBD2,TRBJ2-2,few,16,CASSLGTSGNTGELFF,TGTGCCAGCAGCCTAGGGACTAGCGGGAACACCGGGGAGCTGTTTTTT
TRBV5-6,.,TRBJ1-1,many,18,CASSRWWYAGGGKSEAFF,TGTGCCAGCAGTCGGTGGTGGTATGCGGGGGGCGGAAAATCTGAAGCTTTCTTT
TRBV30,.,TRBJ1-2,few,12,CAWSPGPYGYTF,TGTGCCTGGAGTCCCGGACCCTATGGCTACACCTTC
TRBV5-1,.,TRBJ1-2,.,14,CASSPGDFNYGYTF,TGCGCCAGCAGCCCCGGCGACTTTAACTATGGCTACACCTTC
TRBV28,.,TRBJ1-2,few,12,CASSFRVGGYTF,TGTGCCAGCAGTTTCCGGGTAGGAGGCTACACCTTC
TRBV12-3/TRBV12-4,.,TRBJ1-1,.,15,CASSTLGVLGTEAFF,TGTGCCAGCAGTACCCTTGGAGTATTGGGGACTGAAGCTTTCTTT
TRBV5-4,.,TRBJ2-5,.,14,CASSPEGRMETQYF,TGTGCCAGCAGCCCCGAGGGACGAATGGAGACCCAGTACTTC
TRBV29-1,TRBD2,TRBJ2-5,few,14,CSLRLAEYQETQYF,TGCAGCTTAAGACTAGCGGAGTACCAAGAGACCCAGTACTTC
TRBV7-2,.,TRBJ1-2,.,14,CASSPWSGGNGYTF,TGTGCCAGCAGCCCCTGGTCCGGGGGCAATGGCTACACCTTC
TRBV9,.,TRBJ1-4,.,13,CASSPLGAEKLFF,TGTGCCAGCAGCCCCCTGGGGGCTGAAAAACTGTTTTTT
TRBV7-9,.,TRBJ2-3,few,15,CASSLLAHRTDTQYF,TGTGCCAGCAGCTTATTAGCACACCGCACAGATACGCAGTATTTT
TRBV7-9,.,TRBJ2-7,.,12,CASAGTTYEQYF,TGTGCCAGCGCAGGGACAACTTACGAGCAGTACTTC